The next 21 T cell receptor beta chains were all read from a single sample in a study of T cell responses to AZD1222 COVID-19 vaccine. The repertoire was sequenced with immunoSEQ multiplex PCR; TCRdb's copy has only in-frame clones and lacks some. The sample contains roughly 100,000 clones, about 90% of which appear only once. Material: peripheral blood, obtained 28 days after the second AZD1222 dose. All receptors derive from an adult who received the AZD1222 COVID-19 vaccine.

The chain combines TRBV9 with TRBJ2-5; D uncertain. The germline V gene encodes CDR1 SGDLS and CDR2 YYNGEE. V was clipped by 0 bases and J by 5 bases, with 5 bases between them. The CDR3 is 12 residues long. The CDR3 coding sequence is TGTGCCAGCAGCGTAGCTGGGGAGACCCAGTACTTC. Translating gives CASSVAGETQYF. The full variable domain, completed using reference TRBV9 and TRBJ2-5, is DSGVTQTPKHLITATGQRVTLRCSPRSGDLSVYWYQQSLDQGLQFLIQYYNGEERAKGNILERFSAQQFPDLHSELNLSSLELGDSALYFCASSVAGETQYFGPGTRLLVL.

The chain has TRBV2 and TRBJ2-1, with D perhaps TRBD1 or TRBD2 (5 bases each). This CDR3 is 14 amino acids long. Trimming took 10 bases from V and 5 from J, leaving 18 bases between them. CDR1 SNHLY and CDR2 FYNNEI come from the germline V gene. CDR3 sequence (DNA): TGTGCCACCCAGGGACCGACAGCCAACAATGAGCAGTTCTTC. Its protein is CATQGPTANNEQFF.

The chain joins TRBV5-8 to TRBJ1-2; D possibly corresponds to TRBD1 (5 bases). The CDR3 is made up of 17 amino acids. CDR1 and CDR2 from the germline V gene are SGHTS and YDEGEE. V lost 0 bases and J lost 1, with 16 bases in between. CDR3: CASSLAARGLVNYGYTF. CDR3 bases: TGTGCCAGCAGCTTGGCCGCGAGGGGCTTGGTTAACTATGGCTACACCTTC.

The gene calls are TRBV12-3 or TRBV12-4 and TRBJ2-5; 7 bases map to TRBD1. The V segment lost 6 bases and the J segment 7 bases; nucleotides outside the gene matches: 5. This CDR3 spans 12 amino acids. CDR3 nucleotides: TGTGCCAGCAGGTCGTGGGACAGGACCCAGTACTTC. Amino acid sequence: CASRSWDRTQYF.

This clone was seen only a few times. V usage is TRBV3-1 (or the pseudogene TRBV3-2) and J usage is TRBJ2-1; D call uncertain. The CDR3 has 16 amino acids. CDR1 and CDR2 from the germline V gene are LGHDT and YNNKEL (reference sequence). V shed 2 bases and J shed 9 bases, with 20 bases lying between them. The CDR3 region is CASSQPMSTSYSEQFF. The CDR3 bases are TGTGCCAGCAGCCAACCCATGTCAACCTCGTATAGTGAGCAGTTCTTC.

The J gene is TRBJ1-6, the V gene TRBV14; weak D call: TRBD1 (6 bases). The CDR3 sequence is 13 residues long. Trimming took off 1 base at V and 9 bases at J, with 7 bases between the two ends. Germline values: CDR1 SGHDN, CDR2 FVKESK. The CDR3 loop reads CASSQARGSPLHF. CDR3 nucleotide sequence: TGTGCCAGCAGCCAAGCCAGGGGTTCACCCCTCCACTTT.

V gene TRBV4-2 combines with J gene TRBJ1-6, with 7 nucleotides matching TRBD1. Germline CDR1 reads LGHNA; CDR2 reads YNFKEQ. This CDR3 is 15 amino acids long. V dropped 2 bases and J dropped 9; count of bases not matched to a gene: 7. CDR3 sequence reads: CASSQRTGRLSPLHF. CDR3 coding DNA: TGTGCCAGCAGCCAAAGGACAGGCCGACTTTCACCCCTCCACTTT.

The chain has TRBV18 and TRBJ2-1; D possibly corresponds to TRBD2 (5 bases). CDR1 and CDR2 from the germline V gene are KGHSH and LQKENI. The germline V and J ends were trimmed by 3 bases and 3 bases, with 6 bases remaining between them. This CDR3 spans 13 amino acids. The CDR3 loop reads CASSPRDYNEQFF. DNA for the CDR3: TGTGCCAGCTCACCCCGGGACTACAATGAGCAGTTCTTC.

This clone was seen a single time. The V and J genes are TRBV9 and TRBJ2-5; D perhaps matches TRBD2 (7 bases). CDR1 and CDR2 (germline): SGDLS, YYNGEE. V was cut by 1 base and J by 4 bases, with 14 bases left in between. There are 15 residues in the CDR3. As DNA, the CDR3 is TGTGCCAGCAGCGTACGAGGGGGGGCCGGAGAGACCCAGTACTTC. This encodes CASSVRGGAGETQYF. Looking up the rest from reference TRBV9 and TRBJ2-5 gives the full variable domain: DSGVTQTPKHLITATGQRVTLRCSPRSGDLSVYWYQQSLDQGLQFLIQYYNGEERAKGNILERFSAQQFPDLHSELNLSSLELGDSALYFCASSVRGGAGETQYFGPGTRLLVL.

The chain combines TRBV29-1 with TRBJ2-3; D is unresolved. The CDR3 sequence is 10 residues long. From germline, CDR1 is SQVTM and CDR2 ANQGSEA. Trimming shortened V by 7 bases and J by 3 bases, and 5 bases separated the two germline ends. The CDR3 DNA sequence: TGCAGCGCAGGTACAGATACGCAGTATTTT. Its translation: CSAGTDTQYF.

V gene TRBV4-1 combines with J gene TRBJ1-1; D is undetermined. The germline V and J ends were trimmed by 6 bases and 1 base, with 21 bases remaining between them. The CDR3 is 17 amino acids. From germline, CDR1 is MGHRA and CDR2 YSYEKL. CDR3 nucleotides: TGCGCCAGCAGTAGGAGCGGGGTATTCGGAGGGAACACTGAAGCTTTCTTT. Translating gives CASSRSGVFGGNTEAFF.

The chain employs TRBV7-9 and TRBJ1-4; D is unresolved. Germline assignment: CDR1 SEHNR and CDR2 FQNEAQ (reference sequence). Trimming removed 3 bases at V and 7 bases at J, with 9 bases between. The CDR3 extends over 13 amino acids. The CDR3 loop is CASSFEGTEKLFF. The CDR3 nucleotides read TGTGCCAGCAGCTTCGAGGGAACTGAAAAACTGTTTTTT.

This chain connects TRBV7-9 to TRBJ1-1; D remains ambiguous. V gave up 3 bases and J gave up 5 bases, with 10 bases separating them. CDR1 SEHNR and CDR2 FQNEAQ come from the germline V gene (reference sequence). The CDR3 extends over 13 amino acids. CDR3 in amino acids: CASSLTATTEAFF. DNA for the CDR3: TGTGCCAGCAGCTTGACGGCAACGACTGAAGCTTTCTTT.

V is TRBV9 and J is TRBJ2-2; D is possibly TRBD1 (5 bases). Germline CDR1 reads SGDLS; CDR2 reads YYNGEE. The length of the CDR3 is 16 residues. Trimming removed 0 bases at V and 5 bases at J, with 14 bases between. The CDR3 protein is CASSVGPTGLTGELFF. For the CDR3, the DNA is TGTGCCAGCAGCGTAGGCCCCACAGGCTTGACCGGGGAGCTGTTTTTT.

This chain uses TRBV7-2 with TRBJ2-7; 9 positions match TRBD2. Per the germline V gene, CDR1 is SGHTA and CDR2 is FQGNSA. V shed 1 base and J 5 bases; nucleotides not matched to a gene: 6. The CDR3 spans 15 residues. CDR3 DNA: TGTGCCAGCAGCTTAGTGGCGGGGGGGCTAGACGAGCAGTACTTC. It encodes CASSLVAGGLDEQYF.

The CDR3: CASTPTGRSNQPQHF. CDR3 nucleotides: TGTGCCAGCACCCCGACAGGGAGAAGCAATCAGCCCCAGCATTTT. The V call is TRBV6-5, the J call TRBJ1-5; 7 bases are shared with TRBD1. With 7 bases clipped from V and 1 base from J, the junction kept 7 bases outside the gene matches. Germline loops: CDR1 MNHEY, CDR2 SVGAGI. CDR3 length: 15 amino acids.

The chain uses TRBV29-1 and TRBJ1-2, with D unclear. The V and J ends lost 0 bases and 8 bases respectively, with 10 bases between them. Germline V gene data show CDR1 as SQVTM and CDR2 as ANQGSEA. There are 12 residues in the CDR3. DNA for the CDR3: TGCAGCGTTGAAGATCCCCCATGGGGCTACACCTTC. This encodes CSVEDPPWGYTF.

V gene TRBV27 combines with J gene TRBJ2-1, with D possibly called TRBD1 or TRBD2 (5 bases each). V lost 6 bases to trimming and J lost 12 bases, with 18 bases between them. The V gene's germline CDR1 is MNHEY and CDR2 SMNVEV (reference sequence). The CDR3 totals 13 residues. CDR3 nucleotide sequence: TGTGCCAGCAGCCACTCATTACGGGGCCTGCAGTTCTTC. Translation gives CASSHSLRGLQFF.

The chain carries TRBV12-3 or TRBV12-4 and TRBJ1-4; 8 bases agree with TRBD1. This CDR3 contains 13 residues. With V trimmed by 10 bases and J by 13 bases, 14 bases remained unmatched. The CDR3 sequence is CATARTGPEGLFF. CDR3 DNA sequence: TGTGCCACCGCAAGGACAGGGCCAGAGGGACTGTTTTTT.

CDR3 protein: CASSVDGGNYGYTF. CDR3 nucleotide sequence: TGTGCCAGCAGCGTAGATGGGGGAAACTATGGCTACACCTTC. The rearrangement uses TRBV9 and TRBJ1-2; D is perhaps TRBD1 (5 bases). CDR1 and CDR2 (germline): SGDLS, YYNGEE. V was shortened by 0 bases and J by 2 bases, with 8 bases between the two germline ends. The CDR3 sequence is 14 residues long.

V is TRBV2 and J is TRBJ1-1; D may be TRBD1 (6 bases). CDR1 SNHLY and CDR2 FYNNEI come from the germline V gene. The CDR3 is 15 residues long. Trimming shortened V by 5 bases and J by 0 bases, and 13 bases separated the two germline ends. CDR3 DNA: TGTGCCAGCAGTTCCGTGGGGGGCTTGAACACTGAAGCTTTCTTT. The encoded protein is CASSSVGGLNTEAFF.